The 15 T cell receptor beta chains below come from one sample, sequenced in a study of molecular identifiers for immune sequencing clone quantification. Each CDR3 protein gets one entry after TCRdb re-called the PCR reads with MiXCR. This sample has approximately 670,000 distinct CDR3 sequences, with about 20% found just once. Material: naive CD8+ T cells from blood, with Jurkat cell RNA spiked in. As to subset: FACS-sorted CD8+CD4-CCR7+CD45RA+ naive T cells. The receptors here all came from a human donor in good health. Some libraries in this study had Jurkat cell RNA spiked in.

A note on this clonotype: A much larger clone is a single base away; this may be a read error. J is TRBJ2-3 and V is TRBV15; D is uncertain. The CDR3 totals 13 residues. The germline V gene encodes CDR1 LNHNV and CDR2 YYDKDF (reference sequence). CDR3: CATSRGSTDMQYF. The CDR3 coding sequence is TGTGCCACCAGCAGAGGAAGCACAGATATGCAGTATTTT.

This clonotype was counted many times. The gene calls are TRBV12-3 or TRBV12-4 and TRBJ2-3, with 8 bases lining up with TRBD2. The CDR3 sequence is 15 residues long. J was trimmed by 3 bases and V by 2 bases; bases with no gene match: 4. DNA of the CDR3: TGTGCCAGCAGTTTAATGCGGGGGGCGACAGATACGCAGTATTTT. As protein: CASSLMRGATDTQYF.

This chain joins TRBV4-1 and TRBJ1-2, with unresolved D. Trimming left V 1 base short and J 3 bases short, with 12 bases between. Germline loops: CDR1 MGHRA, CDR2 YSYEKL. CDR3 length: 15 residues. The DNA of the CDR3 is TGCGCCAGCAGCCAAGTTACAGCCCCCGACTATGGCTACACCTTC. Translated: CASSQVTAPDYGYTF.

On this clonotype: A much larger clone is a single base away; this may be a read error. The V gene is TRBV27, the J gene TRBJ2-5; TRBD1 matches 7 bases. The CDR3 loop spans 13 amino acids. Germline assignment: CDR1 MNHEY and CDR2 SMNVEV (reference sequence). V shed 10 bases, J shed 4 bases, and the junction held 9 bases outside the gene matches. The CDR3: CATATGRRETQYF. In DNA form, the CDR3 reads TGTGCCACCGCGACAGGGCGGCGAGAGACCCAGTACTTC.

This clonotype was counted only a few times. The chain couples TRBV19 to TRBJ1-1; the D is unclear. Germline loops: CDR1 LNHDA, CDR2 SQIVND (reference sequence). Between the trimmed V and J ends, which lost 5 bases and 1 base, there was a span of 8 bases. The CDR3 covers 13 residues. The CDR3 sequence: CASSGMWNTEAFF. The CDR3 DNA sequence: TGTGCCAGTAGTGGCATGTGGAACACTGAAGCTTTCTTT.

This clonotype was detected many times. This chain uses TRBV19 with TRBJ2-3; D is uncertain. Trimming cost V 6 bases and J 3 bases, with 16 bases left between them. Germline V gene data show CDR1 as LNHDA and CDR2 as SQIVND (reference sequence). CDR3 length equals 15 residues. The CDR3: CASRGLSLGTDTQYF. The CDR3 nucleotides read TGTGCCAGTAGAGGTTTGTCGTTGGGGACAGATACGCAGTATTTT.

This clonotype was recorded many times. The chain has TRBV3-1 and TRBJ2-3; D not certain. V was pared by 2 bases and J by 6 bases, with 15 bases between. This CDR3 has 15 amino acids. Germline values: CDR1 LGHDT, CDR2 YNNKEL (reference sequence). CDR3 sequence reads: CASSQYKDPRDTQYF. Here the CDR3 DNA reads TGTGCCAGCAGCCAATATAAGGACCCCAGGGATACGCAGTATTTT.

This clonotype was observed many times. The chain uses TRBV27 and TRBJ2-7; 9 bases match TRBD2. This CDR3 is built from 14 residues. CDR1 is MNHEY, CDR2 SMNVEV, per germline (reference sequence). V was pared by 6 bases and J by 3 bases, with 6 bases of the junction left unmatched. The CDR3 DNA is TGTGCCAGCAGAGTTGTTAGCGGGGGCTACGAGCAGTACTTC. Encoded protein: CASRVVSGGYEQYF.

This clonotype turned up a few times. The chain couples TRBV28 to TRBJ1-1; D uncertain. The germline V and J ends were trimmed by 2 bases and 0 bases, with 13 bases remaining between them. Germline CDR1 MDHEN, CDR2 SYDVKM. The CDR3 sequence is 16 residues long. The CDR3 nucleotides read TGTGCCAGCAGTTTAACCCTTAGAACTGTGAACACTGAAGCTTTCTTT. Its protein product is CASSLTLRTVNTEAFF.

A word on this clonotype: This may arise from a read error, as a much more abundant clone is one base away. J is TRBJ2-7 and V is TRBV3-1; 13 bases match TRBD2. The CDR3 loop spans 17 amino acids. Germline trimming cut 4 bases from V and 9 bases from J; bases unmatched to any gene: 15. CDR1 LGHDT and CDR2 YNNKEL come from the germline V gene (reference sequence). The CDR3 sequence is CASSPPAGLAGAPLQYF. As DNA, the CDR3 is TGTGCCAGCAGCCCGCCCGCCGGACTAGCGGGGGCGCCCCTGCAGTACTTC.

This clonotype was recorded at least ten times. The chain joins TRBV23-1 to TRBJ2-7, with D perhaps being TRBD1 or TRBD2 (5 bases each). TRBV23-1 is assigned to the ORF class and has an uncertain function. The CDR3 length is 18 residues. V was clipped by 0 bases and J by 3 bases, with 21 bases between them. The CDR3 is CASSQSVKDPGPGYEQYF. The CDR3 nucleotides read TGCGCCAGCAGTCAATCAGTAAAGGACCCGGGACCCGGCTACGAGCAGTACTTC.

This clonotype has at least ten counts. The gene calls are TRBV27 and TRBJ2-4; D ambiguous. V lost 5 bases and J lost 0, with 11 bases in between. This CDR3 has 15 amino acids. Germline V gives CDR1 MNHEY, CDR2 SMNVEV (reference sequence). In nucleotides, the CDR3 is TGTGCCAGCAGTGCCCCGGACGTAGCCAAAAACATTCAGTACTTC. Amino acid sequence: CASSAPDVAKNIQYF.

This clonotype was seen ten or more times. The rearrangement uses TRBV24-1 and TRBJ2-3, with 8 bases matching TRBD2. Unmatched junction bases numbered 5, after V lost 4 bases and J lost 0 bases. Germline lookup yields CDR1 KGHDR and CDR2 SFDVKD. This CDR3 contains 16 residues. CDR3 amino acids: CATSERLAMSTDTQYF. The CDR3 coding sequence is TGTGCCACCAGTGAGCGACTAGCGATGAGCACAGATACGCAGTATTTT.

On this clonotype itself: A much larger clone sits a single nucleotide away, making a read error possible. The V gene is TRBV27, the J gene TRBJ2-4; 9 bases are a match to TRBD2. The CDR3 is made up of 14 amino acids. Germline assignment: CDR1 MNHEY and CDR2 SMNVEV (reference sequence). This CDR3 is CVSSLGGGVDIQYF. Written as DNA, the CDR3 is TGTGTCAGCAGTTTAGGCGGGGGGGTTGACATTCAGTACTTC.

This clonotype was seen ten or more times. V is TRBV2 and J is TRBJ2-7; 10 positions match TRBD2. The CDR3 sequence is 16 residues long. Trimming at V came to 7 bases and at J to 5 bases, leaving 14 bases not matched to a gene. Germline V CDR1 and CDR2: SNHLY, FYNNEI. CDR3: CASNPGLAGESDEQYF. CDR3 nucleotide sequence: TGTGCCAGCAATCCCGGGCTAGCGGGAGAATCGGACGAGCAGTACTTC.